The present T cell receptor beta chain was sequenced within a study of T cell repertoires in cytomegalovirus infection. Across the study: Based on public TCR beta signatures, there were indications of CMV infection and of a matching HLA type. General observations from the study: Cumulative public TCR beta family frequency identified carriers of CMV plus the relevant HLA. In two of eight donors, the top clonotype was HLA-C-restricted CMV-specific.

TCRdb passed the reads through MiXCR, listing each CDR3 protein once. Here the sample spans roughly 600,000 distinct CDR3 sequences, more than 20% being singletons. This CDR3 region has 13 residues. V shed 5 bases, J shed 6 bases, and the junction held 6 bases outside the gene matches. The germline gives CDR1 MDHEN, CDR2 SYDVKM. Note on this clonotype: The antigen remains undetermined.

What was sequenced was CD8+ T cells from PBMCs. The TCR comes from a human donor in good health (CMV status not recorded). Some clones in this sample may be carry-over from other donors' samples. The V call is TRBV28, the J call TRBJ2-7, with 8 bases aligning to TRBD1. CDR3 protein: CASSLRTGREQYV. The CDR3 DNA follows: TGTGCCAGCAGTCTAAGGACAGGGCGCGAGCAGTACGTC.